Listed below are T cell receptor beta chains from one sample, sequenced in a study of resident and recirculating memory T cells in vitiligo. TCRdb's copy holds only in-frame clones and misses some; the assay was immunoSEQ multiplex PCR. The sample yields some 70,000 clones, roughly 92% seen once. The sequenced material came from blood. The receptor source for this set is a male donor with vitiligo. The CDR3 runs from the conserved cysteine through the conserved F or W. The D gene is left open where the match is weak.

j_gene | v_gene | d_gene | CDR3aa
TRBJ2-7 | TRBV11-2 | NA | CASSFGGLATYEQYF
TRBJ2-2 | TRBV1 | NA | CTSSQDPKLVQDDTGELFF
TRBJ2-3 | TRBV6-5 | TRBD2 | CASSYSRLAANTQYF
TRBJ2-2 | TRBV7-9 | TRBD1 | CASRTKGGPTGELFF
TRBJ2-6 | TRBV4-1 | NA | CAVRGANVLTF
TRBJ1-4 | TRBV10-3 | NA | CAIRDGGEKLFF
TRBJ2-5 | TRBV27 | NA | CASRQGWQETQYF
TRBJ1-1 | TRBV5-4 | NA | CASSPSMNTEAFF
TRBJ2-7 | TRBV7-3 | NA | CASSRGGGDHEQYF
TRBJ1-2 | TRBV2 | TRBD1 | CASTTGNYGYTF
TRBJ1-6 | TRBV6-5 | NA | CASSWVREGSPLHF
TRBJ2-7 | TRBV29-1 | NA | CSVEGLAGTYEQYF
TRBJ2-5 | TRBV11-1 | NA | CASRGGPYQETQYF
TRBJ2-5 | TRBV9 | NA | CASSVVKRGGIETQYF
TRBJ1-1 | TRBV7-2 | TRBD1 | CASSFGQGVTEAFF
TRBJ2-7 | TRBV28 | NA | CASRDPQRYEQYF
TRBJ2-7 | TRBV19 | TRBD2 | CASSDPGGRSVYEQYF
TRBJ1-2 | TRBV4-1 | TRBD1 | CASSQVSTGGVYGYTF
TRBJ1-1 | TRBV18 | NA | CASSQGRQDTEAFF
TRBJ2-5 | TRBV9 | NA | CASSVAVTETQYF
TRBJ1-4 | TRBV28 | NA | CASSPGGNEKLFF
TRBJ2-5 | TRBV19 | TRBD1 | CASSTYRGSQETQYF
TRBJ1-6 | TRBV13 | NA | CASTVGRGYNSPLHF
TRBJ1-1 | TRBV6-6 | NA | CASIPELNTEAFF
TRBJ2-1 | TRBV2 | NA | CASSWRGSYNEQFF
TRBJ1-5 | TRBV6-5 | NA | CASSLTGTDHQPQHF
TRBJ2-1 | TRBV7-2 | TRBD2 | CASSLGRLAGGNLLDEQFF
TRBJ2-1 | TRBV7-9 | NA | CASSLLSLRSYNEQFF
TRBJ2-3 | TRBV6-1 | TRBD2 | CASSEGLAVTDTQYF
TRBJ1-2 | TRBV4-3 | NA | CASSQEQGPWAYGYTF
TRBJ2-7 | TRBV2 | NA | CASSDAGLGYEQYF
TRBJ1-1 | TRBV5-6 | TRBD1 | CASRVSGGSEAFF
TRBJ2-1 | TRBV27 | NA | CASTSGRGSYNEQFF
TRBJ1-1 | TRBV7-2 | NA | CASSRAGDTEAFF
TRBJ2-7 | TRBV9 | TRBD1 | CASSVDWDRGVEQYF
TRBJ2-7 | TRBV2 | TRBD1 | CASRGQVAYEQYF
TRBJ2-7 | TRBV13 | NA | CASSLGGGEQYF
TRBJ2-1 | TRBV5-6 | TRBD2 | CASSRGGSSYNEQFF
TRBJ2-7 | TRBV4-1 | NA | CASSHGEGSRVEQYF
TRBJ1-2 | TRBV5-1 | NA | CASSLVRSVYGYTF
TRBJ1-1 | TRBV6-6 | NA | CASSEGGYGAFF
TRBJ2-7 | TRBV5-4 | NA | CASSLRDRVYEQYF
TRBJ2-6 | TRBV30 | NA | CAWNIRSGANVLTF
TRBJ1-2 | TRBV7-2 | NA | CASSGSGGLGYTF
TRBJ1-2 | TRBV29-1 | NA | CSVEVAGNYGYTF
TRBJ1-6 | TRBV9 | NA | CASSVGGELSYNSPLHF
TRBJ1-5 | TRBV19 | NA | CASSIKPDAGYRDYYQPQHF
TRBJ1-2 | TRBV2 | NA | CASTKTVYGYTF